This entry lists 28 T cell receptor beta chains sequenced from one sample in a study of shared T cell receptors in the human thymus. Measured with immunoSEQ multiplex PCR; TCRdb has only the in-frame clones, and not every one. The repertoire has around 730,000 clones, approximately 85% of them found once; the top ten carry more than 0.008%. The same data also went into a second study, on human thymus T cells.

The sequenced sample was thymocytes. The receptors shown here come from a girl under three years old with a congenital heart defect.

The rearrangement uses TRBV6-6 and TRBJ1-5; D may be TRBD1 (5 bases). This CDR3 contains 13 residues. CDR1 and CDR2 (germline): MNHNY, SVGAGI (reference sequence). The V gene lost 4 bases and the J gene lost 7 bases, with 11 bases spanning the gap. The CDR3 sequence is CASSSRGSQPQHF. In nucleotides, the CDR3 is TGTGCCAGCAGTTCTCGGGGGTCCCAGCCCCAGCATTTT.

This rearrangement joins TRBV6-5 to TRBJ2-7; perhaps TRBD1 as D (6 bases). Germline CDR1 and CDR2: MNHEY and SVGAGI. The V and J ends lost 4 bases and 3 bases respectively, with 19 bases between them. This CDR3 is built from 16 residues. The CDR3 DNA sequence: TGTGCCAGCAGTTTGCTACAGGGTATCGGTCTCTACGAGCAGTACTTC. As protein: CASSLLQGIGLYEQYF.

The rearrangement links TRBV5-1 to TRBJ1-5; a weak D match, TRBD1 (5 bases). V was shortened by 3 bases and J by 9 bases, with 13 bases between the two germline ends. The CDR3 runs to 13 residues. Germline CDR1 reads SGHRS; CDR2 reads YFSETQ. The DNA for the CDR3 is TGCGCCAGCAGCTCCACGGGGGGTTGGCCCCAGCATTTT. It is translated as CASSSTGGWPQHF. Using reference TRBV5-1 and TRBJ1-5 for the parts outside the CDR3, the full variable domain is KAGVTQTPRYLIKTRGQQVTLSCSPISGHRSVSWYQQTPGQGLQFLFEYFSETQRNKGNFPGRFSGRQFSNSRSEMNVSTLELGDSALYLCASSSTGGWPQHFGDGTRLSIL.

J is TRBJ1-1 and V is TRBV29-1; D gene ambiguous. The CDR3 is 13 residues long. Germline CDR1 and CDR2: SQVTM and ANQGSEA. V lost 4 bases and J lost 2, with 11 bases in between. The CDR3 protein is CSVARETNTEAFF. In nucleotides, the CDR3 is TGCAGCGTTGCACGAGAAACTAACACTGAAGCTTTCTTT. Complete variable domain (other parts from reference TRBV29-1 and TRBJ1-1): SAVISQKPSRDICQRGTSLTIQCQVDSQVTMMFWYRQQPGQSLTLIATANQGSEATYESGFVIDKFPISRPNLTFSTLTVSNMSPEDSSIYLCSVARETNTEAFFGQGTRLTVV.

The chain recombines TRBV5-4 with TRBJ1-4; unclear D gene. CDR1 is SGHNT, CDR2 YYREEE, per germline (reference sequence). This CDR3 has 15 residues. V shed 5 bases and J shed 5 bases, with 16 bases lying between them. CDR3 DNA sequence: TGTGCCAGCAGTCCGACCGGGAAGCGGAATGAAAAACTGTTTTTT. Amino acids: CASSPTGKRNEKLFF.

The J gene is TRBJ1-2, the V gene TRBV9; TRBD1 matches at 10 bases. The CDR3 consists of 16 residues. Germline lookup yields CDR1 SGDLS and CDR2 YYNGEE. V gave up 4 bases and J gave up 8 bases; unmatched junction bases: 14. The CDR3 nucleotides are TGTGCCAGCAGCCCCGAAGAGACAGGGGGCGCTGGGGGCTACACCTTC. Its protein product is CASSPEETGGAGGYTF.

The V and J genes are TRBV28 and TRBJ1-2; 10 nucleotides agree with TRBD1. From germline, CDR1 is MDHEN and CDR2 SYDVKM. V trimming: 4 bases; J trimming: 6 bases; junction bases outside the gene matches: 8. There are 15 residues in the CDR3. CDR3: CASSCQTGGVDGYTF. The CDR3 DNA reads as TGTGCCAGCAGTTGTCAGACAGGGGGCGTCGATGGCTACACCTTC.

CDR3 in amino acids: CASSLKGVPYEQYF. DNA of the CDR3: TGTGCCAGCAGCTTAAAGGGAGTCCCCTACGAGCAGTACTTC. The chain is built from TRBV5-6 and TRBJ2-7; a possible D gene is TRBD2 (5 bases). CDR3 size: 14 residues. V was clipped by 2 bases and J by 2 bases, with 11 bases between them. CDR1 SGHDT and CDR2 YYEEEE come from the germline V gene.

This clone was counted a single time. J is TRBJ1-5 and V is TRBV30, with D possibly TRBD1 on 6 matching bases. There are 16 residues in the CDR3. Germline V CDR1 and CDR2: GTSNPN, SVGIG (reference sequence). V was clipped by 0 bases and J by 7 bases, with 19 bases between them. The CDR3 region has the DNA TGTGCCTGGAGTGTAACCTCAAGGGGGTCAGGACAGCCCCAGCATTTT. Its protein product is CAWSVTSRGSGQPQHF.

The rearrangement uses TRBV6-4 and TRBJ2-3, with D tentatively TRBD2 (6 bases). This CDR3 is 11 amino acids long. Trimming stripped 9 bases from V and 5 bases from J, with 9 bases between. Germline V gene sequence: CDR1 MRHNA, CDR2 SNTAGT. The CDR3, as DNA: TGTGCCAGTAAGGAGGGAGATACGCAGTATTTT. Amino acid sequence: CASKEGDTQYF.

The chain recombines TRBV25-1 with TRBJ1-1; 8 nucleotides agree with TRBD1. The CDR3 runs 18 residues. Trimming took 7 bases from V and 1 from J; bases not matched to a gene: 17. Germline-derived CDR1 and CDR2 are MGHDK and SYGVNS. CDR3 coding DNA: TGTGCCAGCAAGGGGGCCTTCGGGACAGGCCTTGGGAACACTGAAGCTTTCTTT. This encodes CASKGAFGTGLGNTEAFF. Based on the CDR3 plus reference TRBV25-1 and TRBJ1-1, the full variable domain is EADIYQTPRYLVIGTGKKITLECSQTMGHDKMYWYQQDPGMELHLIHYSYGVNSTEKGDLSSESTVSRIRTEHFPLTLESARPSHTSQYLCASKGAFGTGLGNTEAFFGQGTRLTVV.

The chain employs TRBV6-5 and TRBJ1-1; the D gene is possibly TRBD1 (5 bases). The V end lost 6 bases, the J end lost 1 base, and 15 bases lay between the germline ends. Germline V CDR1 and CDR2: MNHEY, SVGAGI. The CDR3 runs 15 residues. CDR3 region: CASRTGYRANTEAFF. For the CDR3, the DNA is TGTGCCAGCAGAACAGGTTACCGGGCGAACACTGAAGCTTTCTTT.

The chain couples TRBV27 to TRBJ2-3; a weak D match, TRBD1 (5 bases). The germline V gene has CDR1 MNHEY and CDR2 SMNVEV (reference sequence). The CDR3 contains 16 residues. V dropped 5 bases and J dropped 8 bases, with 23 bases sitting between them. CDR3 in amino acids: CASSPPDSPAIVTQYF. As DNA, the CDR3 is TGTGCCAGCAGTCCTCCAGACAGTCCCGCTATAGTTACGCAGTATTTT.

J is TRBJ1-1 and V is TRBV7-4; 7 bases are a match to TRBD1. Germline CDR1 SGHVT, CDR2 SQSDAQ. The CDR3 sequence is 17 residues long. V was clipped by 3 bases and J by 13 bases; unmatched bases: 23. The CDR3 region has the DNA TGTGCCAGCAGCTTGATAGGGGGCAAAACCGGCGGAGTGAAGGGTTTCTTT. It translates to CASSLIGGKTGGVKGFF. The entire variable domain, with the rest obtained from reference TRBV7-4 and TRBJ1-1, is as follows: GAGVSQSPRYKVAKRGRDVALRCDSISGHVTLYWYRQTLGQGSEVLTYSQSDAQRDKSGRPSGRFSAERPERSVSTLKIQRTEQGDSAVYLCASSLIGGKTGGVKGFFGQGTRLTVV.

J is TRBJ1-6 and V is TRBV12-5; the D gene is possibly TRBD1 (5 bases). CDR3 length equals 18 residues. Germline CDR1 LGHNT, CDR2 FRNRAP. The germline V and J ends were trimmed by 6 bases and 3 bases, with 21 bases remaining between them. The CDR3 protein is CASGRGFLGSFYNSPLHF. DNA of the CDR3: TGTGCTAGTGGGCGGGGGTTCCTGGGCAGCTTCTATAATTCACCCCTCCACTTT.

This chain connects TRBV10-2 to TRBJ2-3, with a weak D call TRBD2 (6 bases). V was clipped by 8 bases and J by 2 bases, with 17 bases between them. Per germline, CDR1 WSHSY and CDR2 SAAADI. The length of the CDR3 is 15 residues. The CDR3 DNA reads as TGCGCCAGCTTCGACTTGGGGGGAACCACAGATACGCAGTATTTT. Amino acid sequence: CASFDLGGTTDTQYF.

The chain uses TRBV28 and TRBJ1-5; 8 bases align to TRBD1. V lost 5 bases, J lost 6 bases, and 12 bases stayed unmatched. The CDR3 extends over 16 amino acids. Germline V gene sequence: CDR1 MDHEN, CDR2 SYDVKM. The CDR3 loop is CASSPWAQGAGQPQHF. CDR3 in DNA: TGTGCCAGCAGTCCTTGGGCCCAGGGGGCAGGTCAGCCCCAGCATTTT. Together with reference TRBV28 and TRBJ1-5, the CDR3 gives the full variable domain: DVKVTQSSRYLVKRTGEKVFLECVQDMDHENMFWYRQDPGLGLRLIYFSYDVKMKEKGDIPEGYSVSREKKERFSLILESASTNQTSMYLCASSPWAQGAGQPQHFGDGTRLSIL.

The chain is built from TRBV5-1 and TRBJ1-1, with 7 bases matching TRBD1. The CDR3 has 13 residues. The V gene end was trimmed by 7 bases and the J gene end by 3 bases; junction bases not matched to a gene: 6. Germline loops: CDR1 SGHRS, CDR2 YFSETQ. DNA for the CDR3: TGCGCCAGCCGAGGAGACAGGGACACTGAAGCTTTCTTT. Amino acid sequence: CASRGDRDTEAFF.

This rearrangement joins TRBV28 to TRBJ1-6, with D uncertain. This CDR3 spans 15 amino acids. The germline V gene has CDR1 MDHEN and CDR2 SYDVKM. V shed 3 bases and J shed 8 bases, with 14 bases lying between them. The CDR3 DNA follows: TGTGCCAGCAGTTTTGGTGGCAGGATATATTCACCCCTCCACTTT. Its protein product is CASSFGGRIYSPLHF.

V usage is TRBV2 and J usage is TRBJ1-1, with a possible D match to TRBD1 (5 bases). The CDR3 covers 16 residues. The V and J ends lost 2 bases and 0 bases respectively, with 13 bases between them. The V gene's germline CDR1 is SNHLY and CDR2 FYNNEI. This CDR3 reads CASSEFAGNVNTEAFF. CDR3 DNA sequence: TGTGCCAGCAGTGAATTCGCAGGGAACGTGAACACTGAAGCTTTCTTT.

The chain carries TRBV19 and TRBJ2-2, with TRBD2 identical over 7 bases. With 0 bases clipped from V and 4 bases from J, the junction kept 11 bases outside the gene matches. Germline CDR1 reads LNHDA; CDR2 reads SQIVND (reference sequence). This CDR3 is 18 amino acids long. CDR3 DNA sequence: TGTGCCAGTAGTATAGATCTTGGCCAGCGGGGCCTCACCGGGGAGCTGTTTTTT. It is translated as CASSIDLGQRGLTGELFF.

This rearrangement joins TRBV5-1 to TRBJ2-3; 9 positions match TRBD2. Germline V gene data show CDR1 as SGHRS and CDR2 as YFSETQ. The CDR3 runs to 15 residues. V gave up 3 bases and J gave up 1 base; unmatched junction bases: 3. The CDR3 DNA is TGCGCCAGCAGCTCGGAGCGGGGGGGCACAGATACGCAGTATTTT. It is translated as CASSSERGGTDTQYF.

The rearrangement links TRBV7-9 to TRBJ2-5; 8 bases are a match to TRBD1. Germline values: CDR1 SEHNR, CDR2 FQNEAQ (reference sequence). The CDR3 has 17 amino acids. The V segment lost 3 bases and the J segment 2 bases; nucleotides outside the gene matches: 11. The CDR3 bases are TGTGCCAGCAGCTTGAGACAGGGGAAAATGGGACAAGAGACCCAGTACTTC. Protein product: CASSLRQGKMGQETQYF.

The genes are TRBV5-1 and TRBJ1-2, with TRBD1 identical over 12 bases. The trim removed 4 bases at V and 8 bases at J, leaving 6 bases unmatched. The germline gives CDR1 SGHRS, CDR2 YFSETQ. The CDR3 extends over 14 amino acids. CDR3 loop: CASSGTGGASGYTF. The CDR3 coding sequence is TGCGCCAGCAGCGGGACAGGGGGCGCGAGCGGCTACACCTTC.

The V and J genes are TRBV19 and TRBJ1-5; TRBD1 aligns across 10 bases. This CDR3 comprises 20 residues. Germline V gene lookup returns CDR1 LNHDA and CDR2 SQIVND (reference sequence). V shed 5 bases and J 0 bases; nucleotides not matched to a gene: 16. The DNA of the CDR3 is TGTGCCAGTAGTCACATCCGCCGGGACAGGGGATCCTATAGCAATCAGCCCCAGCATTTT. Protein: CASSHIRRDRGSYSNQPQHF.

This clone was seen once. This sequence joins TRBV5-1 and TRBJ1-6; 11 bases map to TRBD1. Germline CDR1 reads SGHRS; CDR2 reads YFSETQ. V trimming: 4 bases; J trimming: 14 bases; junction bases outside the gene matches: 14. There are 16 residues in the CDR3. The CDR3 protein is CASSPTPGQGVLALHF. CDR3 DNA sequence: TGCGCCAGCAGCCCCACCCCGGGACAGGGGGTATTAGCCCTCCACTTT.

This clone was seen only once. CDR3 DNA: TGTGCCAGCAGGCGAAAAGGACAGGGGAACACTGAAGCTTTCTTT. Protein: CASRRKGQGNTEAFF. V usage is TRBV6-5 and J usage is TRBJ1-1; the match to TRBD1 covers 8 bases. V was pared by 6 bases and J by 1 base, with 7 bases of the junction left unmatched. CDR3 length: 15 residues. Germline loops: CDR1 MNHEY, CDR2 SVGAGI.

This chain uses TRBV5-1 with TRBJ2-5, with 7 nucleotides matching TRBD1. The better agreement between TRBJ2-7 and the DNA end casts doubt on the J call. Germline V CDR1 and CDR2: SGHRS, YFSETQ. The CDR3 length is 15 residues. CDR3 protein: CASSPTGTENYEQYF. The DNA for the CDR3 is TGCGCCAGCAGTCCTACCGGGACAGAGAACTACGAGCAGTACTTC.